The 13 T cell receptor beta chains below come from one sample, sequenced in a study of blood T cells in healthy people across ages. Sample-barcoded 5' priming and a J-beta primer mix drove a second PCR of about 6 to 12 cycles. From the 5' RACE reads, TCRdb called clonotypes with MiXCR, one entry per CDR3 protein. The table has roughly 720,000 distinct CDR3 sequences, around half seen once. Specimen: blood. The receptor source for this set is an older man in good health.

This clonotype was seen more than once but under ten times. The DNA of the CDR3 is TGCAGTGCTAGAGATAGTATCGGGACCAAGTCCTATTCTGGGGCCAACGTCCTGACTTTC. This sequence encodes CSARDSIGTKSYSGANVLTF. The chain links TRBV20-1 to TRBJ2-6; D might be TRBD1 or TRBD2, each matching 5 bases. V lost 0 bases, J lost 1 base, and 22 bases lay in between. CDR3 length: 20 residues. Germline V gene sequence: CDR1 DFQATT, CDR2 SNEGSKA (reference sequence).

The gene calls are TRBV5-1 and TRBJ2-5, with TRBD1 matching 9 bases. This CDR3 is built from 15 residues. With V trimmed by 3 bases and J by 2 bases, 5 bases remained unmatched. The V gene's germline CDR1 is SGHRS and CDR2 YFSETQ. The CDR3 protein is CASSWGDRDQETQYF. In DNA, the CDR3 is TGCGCCAGCAGCTGGGGGGACAGGGATCAAGAGACCCAGTACTTC. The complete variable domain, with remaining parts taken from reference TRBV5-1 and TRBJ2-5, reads KAGVTQTPRYLIKTRGQQVTLSCSPISGHRSVSWYQQTPGQGLQFLFEYFSETQRNKGNFPGRFSGRQFSNSRSEMNVSTLELGDSALYLCASSWGDRDQETQYFGPGTRLLVL.

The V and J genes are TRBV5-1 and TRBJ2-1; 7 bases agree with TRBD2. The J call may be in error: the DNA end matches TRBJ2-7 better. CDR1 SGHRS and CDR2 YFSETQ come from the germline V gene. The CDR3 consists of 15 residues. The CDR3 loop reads CASSLGSGVYNEQYF. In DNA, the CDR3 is TGCGCCAGCAGCTTGGGCAGCGGGGTGTACAATGAGCAGTACTTC.

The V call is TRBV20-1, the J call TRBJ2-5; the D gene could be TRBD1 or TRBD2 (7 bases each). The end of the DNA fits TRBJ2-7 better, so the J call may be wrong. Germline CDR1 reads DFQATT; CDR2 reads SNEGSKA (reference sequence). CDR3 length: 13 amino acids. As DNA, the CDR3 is TGCAGTGCTAGAAGCGGGACAGTCTACGAGCAGTACTTC. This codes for CSARSGTVYEQYF.

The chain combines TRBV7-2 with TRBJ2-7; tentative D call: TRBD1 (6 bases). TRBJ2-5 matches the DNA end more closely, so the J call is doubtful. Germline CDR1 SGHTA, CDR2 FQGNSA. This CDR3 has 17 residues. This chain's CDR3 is CASSLEAGAVGLETQYF. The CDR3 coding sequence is TGTGCCAGCAGCCTTGAGGCAGGGGCCGTCGGATTGGAGACCCAGTACTTC.

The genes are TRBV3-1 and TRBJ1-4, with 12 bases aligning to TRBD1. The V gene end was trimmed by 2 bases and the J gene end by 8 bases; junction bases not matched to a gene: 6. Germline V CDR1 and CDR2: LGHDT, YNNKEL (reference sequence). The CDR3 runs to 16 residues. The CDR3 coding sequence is TGTGCCAGCAGCCAAAGGGACAGGGGGCTGACAGAAAAACTGTTTTTT. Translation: CASSQRDRGLTEKLFF.

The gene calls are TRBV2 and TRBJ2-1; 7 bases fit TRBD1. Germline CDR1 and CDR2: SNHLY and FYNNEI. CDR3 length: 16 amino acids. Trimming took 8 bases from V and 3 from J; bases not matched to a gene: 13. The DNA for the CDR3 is TGTGCCAGCGATGTAGCGAGGGACAGATTCTACAATGAGCAGTTCTTC. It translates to CASDVARDRFYNEQFF.

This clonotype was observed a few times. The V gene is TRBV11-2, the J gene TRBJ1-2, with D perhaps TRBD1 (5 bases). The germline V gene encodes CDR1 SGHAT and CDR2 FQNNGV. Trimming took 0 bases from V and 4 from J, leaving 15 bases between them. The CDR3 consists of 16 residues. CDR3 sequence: CASSLDPFGTGYGYTF. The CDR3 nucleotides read TGTGCCAGCAGCTTAGATCCGTTCGGGACTGGCTATGGCTACACCTTC. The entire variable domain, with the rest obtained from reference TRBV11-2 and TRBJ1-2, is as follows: EAGVAQSPRYKIIEKRQSVAFWCNPISGHATLYWYQQILGQGPKLLIQFQNNGVVDDSQLPKDRFSAERLKGVDSTLKIQPAKLEDSAVYLCASSLDPFGTGYGYTFGSGTRLTVV.

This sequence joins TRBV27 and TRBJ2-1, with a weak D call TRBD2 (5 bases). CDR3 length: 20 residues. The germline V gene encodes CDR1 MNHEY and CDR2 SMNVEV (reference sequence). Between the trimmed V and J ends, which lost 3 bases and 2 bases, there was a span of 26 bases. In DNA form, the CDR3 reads TGTGCCAGCAGTTTTAGGTCTAGCTTGGGTGAAGATCTAGCCTACAATGAGCAGTTCTTC. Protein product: CASSFRSSLGEDLAYNEQFF.

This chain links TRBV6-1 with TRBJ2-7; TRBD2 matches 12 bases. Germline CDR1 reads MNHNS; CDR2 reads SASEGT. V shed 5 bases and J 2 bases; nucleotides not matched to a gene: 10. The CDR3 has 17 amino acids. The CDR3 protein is CASSPTSGRPHTYEQYF. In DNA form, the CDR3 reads TGTGCCAGCAGTCCGACTAGCGGGAGACCCCACACCTACGAGCAGTACTTC.

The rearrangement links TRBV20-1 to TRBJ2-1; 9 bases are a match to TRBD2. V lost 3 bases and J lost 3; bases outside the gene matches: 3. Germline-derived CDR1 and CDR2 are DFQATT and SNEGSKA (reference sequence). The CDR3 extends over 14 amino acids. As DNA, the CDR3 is TGCAGTGCTAGTATAGCGGGGGACTACAATGAGCAGTTCTTC. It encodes CSASIAGDYNEQFF.

CDR3: CASLTSGRPSTFLDYTPYEQYF. CDR3 DNA: TGTGCCAGCTTGACTAGCGGGAGGCCCTCTACCTTTCTCGACTATACCCCCTACGAGCAGTACTTC. V gene TRBV21-1 combines with J gene TRBJ2-5; the table assigns TRBD2, which was not confirmed against the DNA. The J call could be wrong; TRBJ2-7 is a better fit for the DNA end. TRBV21-1 is annotated as a pseudogene. This CDR3 is 22 amino acids long.

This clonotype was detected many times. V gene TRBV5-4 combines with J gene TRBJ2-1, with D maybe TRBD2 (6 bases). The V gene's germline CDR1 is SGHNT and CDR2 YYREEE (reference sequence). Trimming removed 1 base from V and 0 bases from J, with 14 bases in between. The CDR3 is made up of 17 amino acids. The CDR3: CASSLFRGGDSYNEQFF. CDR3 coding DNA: TGTGCCAGCAGCTTGTTTCGCGGAGGGGACTCCTACAATGAGCAGTTCTTC.